Listed below are T cell receptor beta chains from one sample, sequenced in a study of T cell responses to AZD1222 COVID-19 vaccine. Assay used: immunoSEQ multiplex PCR; TCRdb lists only in-frame clones, some missing. The data show approximately 180,000 clones, around 92% seen once. The sequences come from peripheral blood, collected on day 0 of AZD1222 vaccination. The source is an adult in good health. CDR3s include the opening cysteine and the closing phenylalanine or tryptophan. Fields, in order: clone size, D gene, V gene, J gene, CDR3 protein, CDR3 DNA. The D gene is left open where the match is weak. A clone size is listed for some rows: how often the clone was seen (once, few, many), or a class if it is expanded.

abundance: .; d_gene: TRBD2; v_gene: TRBV4-2; j_gene: TRBJ2-7; CDR3aa: CASSQVTDSGVPYEQYF; CDR3nt: TGTGCCAGCAGCCAAGTTACGGATAGCGGGGTTCCTTACGAGCAGTACTTC
abundance: .; d_gene: TRBD2; v_gene: TRBV10-2; j_gene: TRBJ2-1; CDR3aa: CASRAGTSVDNEQFF; CDR3nt: TGCGCCAGTCGAGCCGGGACTAGCGTGGACAATGAGCAGTTCTTC
abundance: .; d_gene: TRBD2; v_gene: TRBV5-1; j_gene: TRBJ2-2; CDR3aa: CASSFAGENTGELFF; CDR3nt: TGCGCCAGCAGCTTTGCGGGAGAGAACACCGGGGAGCTGTTTTTT
abundance: .; d_gene: .; v_gene: TRBV12-3/TRBV12-4; j_gene: TRBJ1-1; CDR3aa: CASSVGGFTEAFF; CDR3nt: TGTGCCAGCAGCGTTGGGGGTTTCACTGAAGCTTTCTTT
abundance: .; d_gene: .; v_gene: TRBV21-1; j_gene: TRBJ1-2; CDR3aa: CASSKVGPAGYGYTF; CDR3nt: TGTGCCAGCAGCAAAGTGGGGCCAGCTGGCTATGGCTACACCTTC
abundance: .; d_gene: .; v_gene: TRBV14; j_gene: TRBJ2-7; CDR3aa: CASSQEVGTPYEQYF; CDR3nt: TGTGCCAGCAGCCAAGAAGTAGGGACACCTTACGAGCAGTACTTC
abundance: .; d_gene: .; v_gene: TRBV6-6; j_gene: TRBJ1-1; CDR3aa: CASSYPKRTDEAFF; CDR3nt: TGTGCCAGCAGTTACCCAAAAAGGACAGATGAAGCTTTCTTT
abundance: .; d_gene: .; v_gene: TRBV12-5; j_gene: TRBJ1-3; CDR3aa: CASGLAPSNRVTGNTIYF; CDR3nt: TGTGCTAGTGGTCTTGCCCCGTCCAACAGGGTAACTGGAAACACCATATATTTT
abundance: few; d_gene: TRBD1; v_gene: TRBV19; j_gene: TRBJ1-2; CDR3aa: CASSIGHPGQGATGGPPGYTF; CDR3nt: TGTGCCAGTAGTATAGGCCATCCGGGACAGGGGGCGACAGGGGGCCCACCTGGCTACACCTTC
abundance: once; d_gene: .; v_gene: TRBV4-1; j_gene: TRBJ2-3; CDR3aa: CASSTGTGDTQYF; CDR3nt: TGCGCCAGCAGCACTGGGACTGGGGATACGCAGTATTTT
abundance: .; d_gene: .; v_gene: TRBV30; j_gene: TRBJ1-5; CDR3aa: CAWSPIGGQPQHF; CDR3nt: TGTGCCTGGAGTCCCATTGGCGGTCAGCCCCAGCATTTT
abundance: .; d_gene: .; v_gene: TRBV28; j_gene: TRBJ1-1; CDR3aa: CASREKGQGITEAFF; CDR3nt: TGTGCCAGTAGAGAGAAGGGGCAGGGGATCACTGAAGCTTTCTTT
abundance: .; d_gene: .; v_gene: TRBV7-2; j_gene: TRBJ1-2; CDR3aa: CASSLRRQADGYTF; CDR3nt: TGTGCCAGCAGCTTACGACGACAGGCAGATGGCTACACCTTC
abundance: .; d_gene: .; v_gene: TRBV6-1; j_gene: TRBJ1-1; CDR3aa: CASSESGGFTEAFF; CDR3nt: TGTGCCAGCAGTGAATCCGGTGGGTTTACTGAAGCTTTCTTT
abundance: once; d_gene: .; v_gene: TRBV4-1; j_gene: TRBJ1-2; CDR3aa: CASSPFSTRSNYGYTF; CDR3nt: TGCGCCAGCAGCCCCTTTTCGACGCGTTCTAACTATGGCTACACCTTC
abundance: .; d_gene: .; v_gene: TRBV6-4; j_gene: TRBJ1-6; CDR3aa: CASKAGLNSPLHF; CDR3nt: TGTGCCAGCAAGGCCGGCCTGAATTCACCCCTCCACTTT
abundance: .; d_gene: .; v_gene: TRBV7-2; j_gene: TRBJ2-5; CDR3aa: CASSLAGAFQETQYF; CDR3nt: TGTGCCAGCAGCTTAGCTGGGGCCTTCCAAGAGACCCAGTACTTC
abundance: .; d_gene: .; v_gene: TRBV27; j_gene: TRBJ1-2; CDR3aa: CASSFGGEEHYGYTF; CDR3nt: TGTGCCAGCAGTTTTGGGGGGGAGGAGCACTATGGCTACACCTTC
abundance: .; d_gene: .; v_gene: TRBV6-2/TRBV6-3; j_gene: TRBJ1-1; CDR3aa: CASSSPGFEAFF; CDR3nt: TGTGCCAGCAGTTCTCCCGGTTTTGAAGCTTTCTTT
abundance: .; d_gene: .; v_gene: TRBV5-8; j_gene: TRBJ1-1; CDR3aa: CASSLVRGGTEAFF; CDR3nt: TGTGCCAGCAGCTTGGTTAGGGGGGGCACTGAAGCTTTCTTT
abundance: .; d_gene: .; v_gene: TRBV14; j_gene: TRBJ2-5; CDR3aa: CASRRAETQYF; CDR3nt: TGTGCCAGCAGGCGCGCGGAGACCCAGTACTTC
abundance: .; d_gene: TRBD1; v_gene: TRBV6-2/TRBV6-3; j_gene: TRBJ1-5; CDR3aa: CASSRATGQGSNQPQHF; CDR3nt: TGTGCCAGCAGTCGGGCCACTGGACAGGGCAGCAATCAGCCCCAGCATTTT
abundance: .; d_gene: .; v_gene: TRBV10-3; j_gene: TRBJ2-1; CDR3aa: CAIRTSLDEQFF; CDR3nt: TGTGCCATCAGGACCTCTCTCGATGAGCAGTTCTTC
abundance: once; d_gene: .; v_gene: TRBV27; j_gene: TRBJ2-5; CDR3aa: CASAPGGQSLILGETQYF; CDR3nt: TGTGCCAGCGCCCCCGGTGGGCAGTCCCTGATATTAGGAGAGACCCAGTACTTC
abundance: .; d_gene: .; v_gene: TRBV9; j_gene: TRBJ1-4; CDR3aa: CASSVGVGGEKLFF; CDR3nt: TGTGCCAGCAGCGTAGGGGTGGGAGGCGAAAAACTGTTTTTT
abundance: .; d_gene: .; v_gene: TRBV4-2; j_gene: TRBJ1-1; CDR3aa: CASSRPGGEAFF; CDR3nt: TGTGCCAGCAGCCGACCTGGCGGGGAAGCTTTCTTT
abundance: once; d_gene: .; v_gene: TRBV3-1/TRBV3-2; j_gene: TRBJ1-1; CDR3aa: CASSLRRNTEAFF; CDR3nt: TGTGCCAGCAGCCTAAGGAGGAACACTGAAGCTTTCTTT
abundance: .; d_gene: TRBD2; v_gene: TRBV19; j_gene: TRBJ2-2; CDR3aa: CASRLAGGNGELFF; CDR3nt: TGTGCCAGTCGACTAGCGGGGGGGAACGGGGAGCTGTTTTTT
abundance: .; d_gene: .; v_gene: TRBV10-3; j_gene: TRBJ2-2; CDR3aa: CAAGNPSNAGELFF; CDR3nt: TGTGCCGCGGGAAACCCCTCGAACGCCGGGGAGCTGTTTTTT
abundance: once; d_gene: TRBD2; v_gene: TRBV4-1; j_gene: TRBJ2-7; CDR3aa: CASSQEAGGPYEQYF; CDR3nt: TGCGCCAGCAGCCAAGAGGCGGGAGGGCCCTACGAGCAGTACTTC
abundance: .; d_gene: TRBD1; v_gene: TRBV19; j_gene: TRBJ1-5; CDR3aa: CASDDRGNQPQHF; CDR3nt: TGTGCCAGTGATGACAGGGGGAATCAGCCCCAGCATTTT